This T cell receptor beta chain was identified during a study of sequential checkpoint blockade in melanoma. Whole-study context: Randomization was 1:1 between first-line nivolumab→ipilimumab and ipilimumab→nivolumab. Maintenance nivolumab came after either treatment sequence.

Sequenced by immunoSEQ multiplex PCR; TCRdb stores in-frame clones only, minus some. The sample yields fewer than 20,000 clones, roughly 53% seen once. Stated treatment: randomized to nivolumab then ipilimumab (arm A) or the reverse (arm B). No patient had prior DNA-damaging chemotherapy. From thawed PBMCs, live CD3+CD8+ cells negative for CD19 and CD56 were sorted. CDR3 length equals 14 residues. The germline V gene encodes CDR1 SEHNR and CDR2 FQNEAQ (reference sequence). The junction had 5 bases not matched to a gene; V was cut back by 3 bases and J by 5 bases. This receptor was taken from a human donor with melanoma. The sequencing used CD8+ T cells sorted from blood (inferred from file names), collected from a patient given nivolumab and ipilimumab in sequence. The V and J genes are TRBV7-9 and TRBJ1-2, with TRBD1 matching 8 bases. CDR3 protein: CASSFWDRQYGYTF. In nucleotides, the CDR3 is TGTGCCAGCAGCTTTTGGGACAGGCAGTATGGCTACACCTTC.